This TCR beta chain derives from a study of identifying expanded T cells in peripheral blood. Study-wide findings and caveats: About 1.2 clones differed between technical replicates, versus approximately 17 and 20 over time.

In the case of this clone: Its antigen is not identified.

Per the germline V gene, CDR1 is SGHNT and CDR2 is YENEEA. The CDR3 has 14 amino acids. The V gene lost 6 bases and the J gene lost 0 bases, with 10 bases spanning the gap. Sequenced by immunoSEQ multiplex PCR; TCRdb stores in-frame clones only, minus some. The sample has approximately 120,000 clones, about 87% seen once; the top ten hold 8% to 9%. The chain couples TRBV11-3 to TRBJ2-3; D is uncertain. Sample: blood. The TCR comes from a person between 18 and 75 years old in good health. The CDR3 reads CASSVGMSTDTQYF. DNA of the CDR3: TGTGCCAGCAGTGTGGGTATGAGCACAGATACGCAGTATTTT.